This T cell receptor beta chain was found in a study of T-cell reconstitution after alpha-beta-depleted transplantation in children. Preparation of the TCRbeta library involved a method that used unique molecular identifiers. TCRdb analysed the PCR reads with MiXCR anew, one entry per CDR3 protein. The sample has about 690,000 distinct CDR3 sequences; 15% to 20% are singletons. The CDR3 consists of 12 residues. The ends were cut back, 10 bases at V and 0 bases at J, with 9 bases in the middle. The sample was PBMCs from the stem cell graft donor, taken from the stem cell graft. The chain links TRBV12-3 or TRBV12-4 to TRBJ2-5; D is unresolved. The receptor comes from a human donor who donated a stem cell graft to a child with acute myeloid leukemia. The DNA for the CDR3 is TGTGCCACCCAGCCGTACCAAGAGACCCAGTACTTC. Its translation: CATQPYQETQYF.